These 25 T cell receptor beta chains were sequenced from one sample in a study of T-cell reconstitution after alpha-beta-depleted transplantation in children. Unique molecular identifiers featured in how the TCRbeta library was prepared. TCRdb redid the calling of the PCR reads with MiXCR, one entry per CDR3 protein. The sample includes a few hundred thousand distinct CDR3 sequences, 9.5% to 13% seen only once; the top ten take 28%. The specimen was PBMCs, collected before TCRalphabeta/CD19-depleted stem cell transplant. These receptor sequences come from a child in the first two years of life with acute myeloid leukemia, due to receive a stem cell transplant.

This clonotype was seen just once. The CDR3 reads CASSQGLQNEQFF. DNA for the CDR3: TGCGCCAGCAGCCAAGGACTACAAAATGAGCAGTTCTTC. V gene TRBV5-1 combines with J gene TRBJ2-1, with D possibly matching TRBD2 (6 bases). The CDR3 runs to 13 residues. Trimming stripped 4 bases from V and 7 bases from J, with 12 bases between. The germline CDR1 and CDR2 sequences are SGHRS and YFSETQ.

About this clonotype itself: A much larger clone sits a single nucleotide away, making a read error possible. V gene TRBV5-1 combines with J gene TRBJ1-2; a possible D gene is TRBD1 (6 bases). The germline CDR1 and CDR2 sequences are SGHRS and YFSETQ. The CDR3 is 11 residues long. The CDR3 coding sequence is TGCGCCAGCGGACAGAACTATGGCGACACCTTC. Its translation is CASGQNYGDTF.

This clonotype appeared a single time. This may stem from a read error, because a much larger clone lies one nucleotide away. The rearrangement links TRBV5-6 to TRBJ2-2; 11 nucleotides align to TRBD2. The CDR3 sequence is 15 residues long. In germline, CDR1 is SGHDT, CDR2 YYEEEE. The CDR3 DNA reads as TGTGTCAGCAGCCAGAGACTAGCGGGAACCGGGGAGCTGTTTTTT. Residues: CVSSQRLAGTGELFF.

This clonotype has ten or more counts. This rearrangement joins TRBV28 to TRBJ2-1; unclear D gene. The length of the CDR3 is 11 residues. The germline V gene encodes CDR1 MDHEN and CDR2 SYDVKM. The V and J ends lost 8 bases and 4 bases respectively, with 6 bases between them. The CDR3 DNA is TGTGCCAGCGTCCGTTACAATGAGCAGTTCTTC. Its translation: CASVRYNEQFF.

This clonotype was recorded many times. The chain recombines TRBV20-1 with TRBJ1-5; D is unclear. The CDR3 spans 12 residues. CDR1 is DFQATT and CDR2 is SNEGSKA in the germline V gene (reference sequence). Trimming stripped 1 base from V and 7 bases from J, with 8 bases between. CDR3 protein: CSARVGGQPQHF. The CDR3, as DNA: TGCAGTGCTAGAGTTGGAGGGCAGCCCCAGCATTTT.

This clonotype was counted at least ten times. This chain joins TRBV10-3 and TRBJ1-5; 9 nucleotides agree with TRBD1. The trim removed 4 bases at V and 4 bases at J, leaving 2 bases unmatched. The CDR3 is made up of 14 amino acids. Germline V CDR1 and CDR2: ENHRY, SYGVKD. CDR3 in amino acids: CAISAGQGNQPQHF. Written as DNA, the CDR3 is TGTGCCATCAGTGCCGGACAGGGGAATCAGCCCCAGCATTTT.

This clonotype showed up many times. DNA of the CDR3: TGTGCCTGGAGTGTAGTAGGCCTCCCCTACGAGCAGTACTTC. Translated: CAWSVVGLPYEQYF. The rearrangement links TRBV30 to TRBJ2-7; no clear D. The CDR3 is 14 amino acids. The V gene lost 0 bases and the J gene lost 2 bases, with 11 bases spanning the gap. Per germline, CDR1 GTSNPN and CDR2 SVGIG (reference sequence).

V gene TRBV5-4 combines with J gene TRBJ2-5; the match to TRBD2 covers 12 bases. The ends lost 2 bases at V and 4 bases at J; junction bases unmatched: 6. This CDR3 comprises 16 residues. Germline V gene data show CDR1 as SGHNT and CDR2 as YYREEE (reference sequence). The CDR3 DNA reads as TGTGCCAGCAGCTTTATGACTAGCGGGGGCTCAGAGACCCAGTACTTC. Encoded protein: CASSFMTSGGSETQYF.

The J gene is TRBJ2-4, the V gene TRBV21-1; TRBD1, the table's D call, lacks a check against the DNA. TRBV21-1 is noted as a pseudogene. This CDR3 is 21 amino acids long. CDR3 amino acids: CASSKKGRSGVAGEAKNIQYF. CDR3 nucleotide sequence: TGTGCCAGCAGCAAAAAGGGGCGGAGCGGGGTGGCAGGCGAAGCCAAAAACATTCAGTACTTC.

This clonotype showed up many times. Here the CDR3 reads CASSERNRALQYF. CDR3 DNA: TGCGCCAGCAGTGAACGGAACAGGGCTTTGCAGTACTTC. This sequence joins TRBV10-2 and TRBJ2-7, with TRBD1 as a possible D gene (6 bases). CDR3 size: 13 residues. Per germline, CDR1 WSHSY and CDR2 SAAADI. V lost 3 bases and J lost 9, with 15 bases in between.

This clonotype was counted at least ten times. V usage is TRBV18 and J usage is TRBJ2-3; 9 bases fit TRBD2. The CDR3 has 14 residues. The trim removed 4 bases at V and 9 bases at J, leaving 8 bases unmatched. CDR1 is KGHSH, CDR2 LQKENI, per germline. The CDR3 is CASSQTIAGDTQYF. The CDR3 DNA is TGTGCCAGCTCACAAACCATAGCGGGAGACACGCAGTATTTT.

This clonotype has ten or more counts. The chain uses TRBV18 and TRBJ2-5, with D possibly being TRBD2 (5 bases). V was pared by 3 bases and J by 5 bases, with 10 bases between. This CDR3 is 13 amino acids long. Germline CDR1 KGHSH, CDR2 LQKENI. The CDR3 region is CASSPQTGETQYF. In DNA, the CDR3 is TGTGCCAGCTCACCTCAAACGGGGGAGACCCAGTACTTC.

This clonotype was picked up many times. This rearrangement joins TRBV20-1 to TRBJ2-1, with D unclear. Looked up from germline, CDR1 is DFQATT and CDR2 is SNEGSKA (reference sequence). The CDR3 consists of 15 residues. The V and J ends lost 5 bases and 4 bases respectively, with 18 bases between them. The CDR3 is CSAPTAAQLYNEQFF. For the CDR3, the DNA is TGCAGTGCTCCCACCGCGGCCCAGCTATACAATGAGCAGTTCTTC.

This chain joins TRBV12-2 and TRBJ1-5. TRBV12-2 is termed a pseudogene. This CDR3 has 11 residues. The CDR3 region is CASRLNQPQHF. As DNA, the CDR3 is TGTGCAAGTCGCTTGAATCAGCCCCAGCATTTT.

In this sample, this clonotype turned up many times. The chain employs TRBV15 and TRBJ2-6, with TRBD1 as a possible D gene (6 bases). Germline CDR1 is LNHNV and CDR2 is YYDKDF (reference sequence). V was clipped by 7 bases and J by 0 bases, with 10 bases between them. The CDR3 length is 15 residues. The chain's CDR3 is CATTTGLSGANVLTF. The CDR3 DNA reads as TGTGCCACCACCACAGGGCTCTCTGGGGCCAACGTCCTGACTTTC. The full variable domain, with the rest looked up from reference TRBV15 and TRBJ2-6, is DAMVIQNPRYQVTQFGKPVTLSCSQTLNHNVMYWYQQKSSQAPKLLFHYYDKDFNNEADTPDNFQSRRPNTSFCFLDIRSPGLGDTAMYLCATTTGLSGANVLTFGAGSRLTVL.

This clonotype has just a few counts. The V and J genes are TRBV2 and TRBJ2-2; 8 bases fit TRBD1. The germline gives CDR1 SNHLY, CDR2 FYNNEI. V lost 5 bases, J lost 3 bases, and 5 bases stayed unmatched. CDR3 size: 15 residues. The CDR3 nucleotides read TGTGCCAGCAGTAATACAGGGGGTTACACCGGGGAGCTGTTTTTT. Its translation: CASSNTGGYTGELFF. The variable domain in full, completed from reference TRBV2 and TRBJ2-2, reads EPEVTQTPSHQVTQMGQEVILRCVPISNHLYFYWYRQILGQKVEFLVSFYNNEISEKSEIFDDQFSVERPDGSNFTLKIRSTKLEDSAMYFCASSNTGGYTGELFFGEGSRLTVL.

There are many counts of this clonotype. The chain combines TRBV14 with TRBJ2-5; D gene unclear. The ends were cut back, 8 bases at V and 1 base at J, with 8 bases in the middle. In germline, CDR1 is SGHDN, CDR2 FVKESK. There are 12 residues in the CDR3. This CDR3 is CASGVFQETQYF. CDR3 coding DNA: TGTGCCAGCGGGGTGTTCCAAGAGACCCAGTACTTC. The complete variable domain, with remaining parts taken from reference TRBV14 and TRBJ2-5, reads EAGVTQFPSHSVIEKGQTVTLRCDPISGHDNLYWYRRVMGKEIKFLLHFVKESKQDESGMPNNRFLAERTGGTYSTLKVQPAELEDSGVYFCASGVFQETQYFGPGTRLLVL.

This clonotype was found many times. This chain's CDR3 is CSASGPYIQYF. The CDR3 nucleotides are TGCAGTGCTAGTGGCCCCTACATTCAGTACTTC. The chain employs TRBV20-1 and TRBJ2-4, with D unresolved. Deletions cut 3 bases from V and 8 bases from J, with 8 bases between. This CDR3 region has 11 residues. Per the germline V gene, CDR1 is DFQATT and CDR2 is SNEGSKA (reference sequence).

Of note for this clonotype: The junction and the germline gene differ at one end; a read error may be behind it. The chain is built from TRBV7-2 and TRBJ2-2, with 9 nucleotides matching TRBD2. The CDR3 has 11 residues. Germline-derived CDR1 and CDR2 are SGHTA and FQGNSA. This chain's CDR3 is CCAGGPGELFF. DNA for the CDR3: TGCTGCGCGGGAGGGCCCGGGGAGCTGTTTTTT.

This clonotype was seen many times. The genes are TRBV7-8 and TRBJ2-1, with TRBD2 identical over 13 bases. V dropped 5 bases and J dropped 5; count of bases not matched to a gene: 9. This CDR3 is 17 amino acids long. CDR1 SGHVS and CDR2 FQNEAQ come from the germline V gene. The CDR3 sequence is CASSPWTSGGQNNEQFF. Here the CDR3 DNA reads TGTGCCAGCAGCCCTTGGACTAGCGGGGGACAAAACAATGAGCAGTTCTTC.

This clonotype was counted many times. The rearrangement uses TRBV28 and TRBJ1-2; no clear D gene. This CDR3 region has 12 residues. Germline V gene sequence: CDR1 MDHEN, CDR2 SYDVKM. Trimming shortened V by 6 bases and J by 2 bases, and 7 bases separated the two germline ends. CDR3 DNA sequence: TGTGCCAGCAGGCCGGGGAACTATGGCTACACCTTC. Translation: CASRPGNYGYTF.

This clonotype was counted at least ten times. The chain employs TRBV20-1 and TRBJ2-7; unclear D gene. CDR3 length equals 10 residues. Germline V gives CDR1 DFQATT, CDR2 SNEGSKA (reference sequence). Trimming stripped 1 base from V and 6 bases from J, with 4 bases between. The CDR3 DNA is TGCAGTGCTAGAGGGGGCGAGCAGTACTTC. Its translation is CSARGGEQYF.

Many counts were recorded for this clonotype. The chain's CDR3 is CASSLGTKYTEAFF. As DNA, the CDR3 is TGTGCCAGCAGCTTAGGGACAAAATACACTGAAGCTTTCTTT. The chain joins TRBV7-9 to TRBJ1-1; possible D gene TRBD1, 5 bases. Trimming stripped 1 base from V and 3 bases from J, with 9 bases between. The CDR3 has 14 amino acids. Germline V gives CDR1 SEHNR, CDR2 FQNEAQ (reference sequence). The variable domain in full, with the rest retrieved from reference TRBV7-9 and TRBJ1-1, is DTGVSQNPRHKITKRGQNVTFRCDPISEHNRLYWYRQTLGQGPEFLTYFQNEAQLEKSRLLSDRFSAERPKGSFSTLEIQRTEQGDSAMYLCASSLGTKYTEAFFGQGTRLTVV.

This clonotype was picked up many times. The gene calls are TRBV9 and TRBJ2-2, with D tentatively TRBD1 (5 bases). Trimming cost V 4 bases and J 5 bases, with 12 bases left between them. Looked up from germline, CDR1 is SGDLS and CDR2 is YYNGEE. This CDR3 contains 14 residues. CDR3 nucleotides: TGTGCCAGCAGCCCAAGCAGGGAAACCGGGGAGCTGTTTTTT. Translating gives CASSPSRETGELFF.

This clonotype was counted ten times or more. The chain couples TRBV5-6 to TRBJ1-2; D gene ambiguous. CDR3 length equals 16 residues. V gave up 3 bases and J gave up 2 bases, with 17 bases separating them. Germline values: CDR1 SGHDT, CDR2 YYEEEE. The CDR3 DNA is TGTGCCAGCAGCTCCCCCCTGGGCACCCGGAACTATGGCTACACCTTC. Protein product: CASSSPLGTRNYGYTF.